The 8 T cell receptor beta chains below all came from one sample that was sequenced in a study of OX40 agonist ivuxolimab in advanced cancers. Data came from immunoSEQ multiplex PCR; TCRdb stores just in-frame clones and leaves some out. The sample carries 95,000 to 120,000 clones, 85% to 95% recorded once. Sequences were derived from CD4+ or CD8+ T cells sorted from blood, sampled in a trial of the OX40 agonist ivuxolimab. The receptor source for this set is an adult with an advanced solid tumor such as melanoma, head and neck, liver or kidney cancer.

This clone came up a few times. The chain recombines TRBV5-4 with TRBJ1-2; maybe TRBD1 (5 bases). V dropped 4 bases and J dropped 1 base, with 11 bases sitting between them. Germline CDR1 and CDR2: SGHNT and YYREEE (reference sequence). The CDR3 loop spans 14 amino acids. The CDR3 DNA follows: TGTGCCAGCAGCGTAGACAGCCTTAACTATGGCTACACCTTC. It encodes CASSVDSLNYGYTF.

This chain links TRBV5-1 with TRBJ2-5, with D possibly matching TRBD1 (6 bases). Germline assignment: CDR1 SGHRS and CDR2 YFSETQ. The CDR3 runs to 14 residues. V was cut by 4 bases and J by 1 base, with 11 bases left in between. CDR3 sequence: CASSQGTTQETQYF. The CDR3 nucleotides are TGCGCCAGCAGCCAGGGGACAACCCAAGAGACCCAGTACTTC.

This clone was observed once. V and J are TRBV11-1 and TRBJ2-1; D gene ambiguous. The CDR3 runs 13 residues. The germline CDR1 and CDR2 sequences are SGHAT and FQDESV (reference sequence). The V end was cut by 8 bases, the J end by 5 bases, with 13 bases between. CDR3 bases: TGTGCCAGCCCCCCCCCGGCTGACAATGAGCAGTTCTTC. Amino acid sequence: CASPPPADNEQFF.

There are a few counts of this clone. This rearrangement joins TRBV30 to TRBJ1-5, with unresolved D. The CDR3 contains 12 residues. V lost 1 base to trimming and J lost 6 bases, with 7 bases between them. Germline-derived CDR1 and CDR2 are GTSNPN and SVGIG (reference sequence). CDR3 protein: CAWSASSQPQHF. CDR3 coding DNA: TGTGCCTGGAGTGCAAGTAGTCAGCCCCAGCATTTT.

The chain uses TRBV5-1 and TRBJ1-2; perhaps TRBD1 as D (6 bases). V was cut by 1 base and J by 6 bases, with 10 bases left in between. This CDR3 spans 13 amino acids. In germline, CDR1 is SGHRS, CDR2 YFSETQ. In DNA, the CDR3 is TGCGCCAGCAGCTTGTGGCAGGGGAATGGCTACACCTTC. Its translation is CASSLWQGNGYTF.

CDR3 region: CASSLQRFSGNTIYF. The CDR3 bases are TGTGCCAGCAGCTTGCAGAGGTTCTCTGGAAACACCATATATTTT. The chain recombines TRBV7-6 with TRBJ1-3, with D unresolved. Trimming took off 3 bases at V and 0 bases at J, with 9 bases between the two ends. The CDR3 is 15 amino acids. The germline V gene has CDR1 SGHVS and CDR2 FNYEAQ.

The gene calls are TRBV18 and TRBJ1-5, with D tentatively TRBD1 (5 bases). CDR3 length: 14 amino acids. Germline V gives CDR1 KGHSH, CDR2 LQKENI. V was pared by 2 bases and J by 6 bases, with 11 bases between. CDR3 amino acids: CASSPRDGGQPQHF. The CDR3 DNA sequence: TGTGCCAGCTCACCAAGGGATGGGGGTCAGCCCCAGCATTTT.

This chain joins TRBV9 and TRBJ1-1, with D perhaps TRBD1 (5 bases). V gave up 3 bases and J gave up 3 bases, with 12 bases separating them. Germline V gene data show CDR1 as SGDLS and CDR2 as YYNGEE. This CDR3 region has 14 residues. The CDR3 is CASSEGIRYTEAFF. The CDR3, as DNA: TGTGCCAGCAGCGAGGGGATTCGGTACACTGAAGCTTTCTTT.